The clone carrying this TCR beta chain has just one count. The sample is drawn from a study of blood T cell repertoires in COVID-19. This table comes from immunoSEQ multiplex PCR, and its TCRdb copy is limited to in-frame clones, with some not included. This table has about 130,000 clones, about 86% appearing once. The CDR3 length is 16 residues. Deletions cut 3 bases from V and 0 bases from J, with 12 bases between. Germline V gene lookup returns CDR1 LGHDT and CDR2 YNNKEL (reference sequence). This TCR was recovered from a man aged 45-65 years who had recovered from COVID-19. V is TRBV3-1 (or the pseudogene TRBV3-2) and J is TRBJ1-5; unclear D gene. Sequencing was done on a sample of PBMCs or T cells enriched from blood (not recorded which). The CDR3 reads CASSHNWPYSNQPQHF. Written as DNA, the CDR3 is TGTGCCAGCAGCCACAATTGGCCTTATAGCAATCAGCCCCAGCATTTT.